The 27 T cell receptor beta chains below come from one sample, sequenced in a study of long-term antiretroviral therapy in people with HIV. At the survey level, the v3.0 immunoSEQ assay was run. Sequencing used immunoSEQ multiplex PCR; TCRdb keeps in-frame clones, though not all of them. The table includes about 33,000 clones, roughly 80% detected once. The sample was unsorted PBMCs, taken 2 years after starting antiretroviral therapy. These receptors originate from a woman aged 45-59 years with HIV.

The chain has TRBV7-3 and TRBJ1-1; 9 positions agree with TRBD1. CDR1 and CDR2 from the germline V gene are SGHTA and FQGTGA. Losses at the gene ends were 5 bases for V and 5 bases for J; bases not matched to a gene: 9. The CDR3 runs to 15 residues. CDR3 sequence: CASSPSDRGRTEAFF. DNA for the CDR3: TGTGCCAGCAGCCCCTCGGACAGGGGAAGGACTGAAGCTTTCTTT.

The rearrangement joins TRBV6-1 to TRBJ2-5; D is undetermined. The germline V gene encodes CDR1 MNHNS and CDR2 SASEGT. Trimming left V 3 bases short and J 2 bases short, with 13 bases between. The CDR3 is 15 amino acids. In DNA form, the CDR3 reads TGTGCCAGCAGTGAGTTCTTCTGGTTACAAGAGACCCAGTACTTC. This encodes CASSEFFWLQETQYF.

The chain has TRBV29-1 and TRBJ2-3; D is undetermined. Germline V gene data show CDR1 as SQVTM and CDR2 as ANQGSEA. V was clipped by 0 bases and J by 3 bases, with 4 bases between them. The CDR3 length is 12 residues. Here the CDR3 reads CSVEEQTDTQYF. The CDR3 bases are TGCAGCGTTGAAGAGCAAACAGATACGCAGTATTTT.

The V and J genes are TRBV6-6 and TRBJ2-5; tentative D call: TRBD2 (7 bases). This CDR3 has 16 amino acids. V lost 2 bases, J lost 5 bases, and 18 bases lay in between. Germline V gives CDR1 MNHNY, CDR2 SVGAGI (reference sequence). This chain's CDR3 is CASSYGHLRGQETQYF. CDR3 DNA sequence: TGTGCCAGCAGTTACGGTCACTTGCGGGGGCAGGAGACCCAGTACTTC.

With regard to this clone: The identical CDR3 is also encoded by other nucleotide sequences in the sample. The chain links TRBV7-9 to TRBJ2-3; D is ambiguous. CDR3 size: 15 residues. V shed 3 bases and J shed 2 bases, with 12 bases lying between them. Germline CDR1 is SEHNR and CDR2 is FQNEAQ (reference sequence). CDR3 DNA: TGTGCCAGCAGCTTGGCGGTCCTCCCCACAGATACGCAGTATTTT. Amino acid sequence: CASSLAVLPTDTQYF.

The chain recombines TRBV6-6 with TRBJ1-4; no reliable D call. The germline gives CDR1 MNHNY, CDR2 SVGAGI (reference sequence). The length of the CDR3 is 13 residues. V was shortened by 4 bases and J by 5 bases, with 8 bases between the two germline ends. The CDR3 coding sequence is TGTGCCAGCAGTTCGGACCCGAATGAAAAACTGTTTTTT. Its translation is CASSSDPNEKLFF.

The chain combines TRBV7-9 with TRBJ1-3; a weak D match, TRBD1 (6 bases). Germline V gene data show CDR1 as SEHNR and CDR2 as FQNEAQ (reference sequence). With 5 bases removed from V and 0 bases from J, the gap between germline ends came to 20 bases. There are 18 residues in the CDR3. The CDR3 coding sequence is TGTGCCAGCAGCCCCCTTTCCGGGACAACCGTCTCTGGAAACACCATATATTTT. Translation gives CASSPLSGTTVSGNTIYF. The whole variable domain, filled in from reference TRBV7-9 and TRBJ1-3, reads DTGVSQNPRHKITKRGQNVTFRCDPISEHNRLYWYRQTLGQGPEFLTYFQNEAQLEKSRLLSDRFSAERPKGSFSTLEIQRTEQGDSAMYLCASSPLSGTTVSGNTIYFGEGSWLTVV.

The chain recombines TRBV18 with TRBJ1-6; possible D gene TRBD1, 6 bases. The CDR3 totals 17 residues. Germline CDR1 is KGHSH and CDR2 is LQKENI. V shed 3 bases and J shed 7 bases, with 19 bases lying between them. CDR3 sequence (DNA): TGTGCCAGCTCACCCTTACCCCGGACAGAGCTCAATTCACCCCTCCACTTT. This encodes CASSPLPRTELNSPLHF.

The chain has TRBV12-5 and TRBJ1-6; 8 nucleotides agree with TRBD1. Per the germline V gene, CDR1 is LGHNT and CDR2 is FRNRAP. The V gene end was trimmed by 1 base and the J gene end by 7 bases; junction bases not matched to a gene: 3. The CDR3 loop spans 15 amino acids. DNA for the CDR3: TGTGCTAGTGGTTTGGGGACAGGGACGAATTCACCCCTCCACTTT. Translating it yields CASGLGTGTNSPLHF. Full variable domain (remainder filled in from reference TRBV12-5 and TRBJ1-6): DARVTQTPRHKVTEMGQEVTMRCQPILGHNTVFWYRQTMMQGLELLAYFRNRAPLDDSGMPKDRFSAEMPDATLATLKIQPSEPRDSAVYFCASGLGTGTNSPLHFGNGTRLTVT.

The V and J genes are TRBV18 and TRBJ1-6; weak D call: TRBD1 (6 bases). Germline CDR1 KGHSH, CDR2 LQKENI. V dropped 3 bases and J dropped 10 bases, with 16 bases sitting between them. The CDR3 length is 15 residues. CDR3 nucleotide sequence: TGTGCCAGCTCACCCCCGGGGGGCGGACCGTCACCCCTCCACTTT. It is translated as CASSPPGGGPSPLHF.

The chain recombines TRBV7-2 with TRBJ1-2; 9 bases are a match to TRBD1. V dropped 3 bases and J dropped 8; count of bases not matched to a gene: 13. The CDR3 extends over 16 amino acids. Germline V gives CDR1 SGHTA, CDR2 FQGNSA. In DNA form, the CDR3 reads TGTGCCAGCAGCTTCGGAGGATCGGACAGGGGTCGGGGCTACACCTTC. It codes for CASSFGGSDRGRGYTF.

The chain uses TRBV11-2 and TRBJ2-3, with TRBD1 identical over 7 bases. CDR1 is SGHAT and CDR2 is FQNNGV in the germline V gene. The CDR3 sequence is 12 residues long. J gave up 9 bases and V 5 bases, and 5 bases lay outside the gene matches. The CDR3 bases are TGTGCCAGCAGCCCAGACAGGGAGACGCAGTATTTT. Its protein product is CASSPDRETQYF.

In DNA form, the CDR3 reads TGTGCCTGGAGTGTGACACACTCCAGCGGGGAGCTGTTTTTT. Translated, it gives CAWSVTHSSGELFF. The chain recombines TRBV30 with TRBJ2-2, with D hard to call. V was trimmed by 0 bases and J by 7 bases, leaving 12 bases between them. The CDR3 length is 14 residues. The V gene's germline CDR1 is GTSNPN and CDR2 SVGIG (reference sequence).

The chain is built from TRBV6-1 and TRBJ2-5; no definite D call. V was shortened by 4 bases and J by 4 bases, with 19 bases between the two germline ends. In germline, CDR1 is MNHNS, CDR2 SASEGT. CDR3 length: 16 residues. CDR3 residues: CASSAPGRAVGETQYF. For the CDR3, the DNA is TGTGCCAGCAGTGCTCCGGGCCGGGCAGTCGGAGAGACCCAGTACTTC.

The gene calls are TRBV28 and TRBJ2-7; D possibly corresponds to TRBD1 (6 bases). CDR3 length: 11 amino acids. Germline values: CDR1 MDHEN, CDR2 SYDVKM. Trimming left V 8 bases short and J 1 base short, with 6 bases between. CDR3 amino acids: CASQGSYEQYF. The CDR3 DNA sequence: TGTGCCAGCCAGGGGTCCTACGAGCAGTACTTC.

V and J are TRBV10-2 and TRBJ2-1; the match to TRBD2 covers 16 bases. V dropped 3 bases and J dropped 7; count of bases not matched to a gene: 9. CDR1 and CDR2 (germline): WSHSY, SAAADI. CDR3 length equals 18 residues. CDR3 DNA sequence: TGCGCCAGCAGTGACCCCGGGACTAGCGGGGGGGCCCGGAATGAGCAGTTCTTC. The encoded protein is CASSDPGTSGGARNEQFF.

J is TRBJ1-5 and V is TRBV4-1, with TRBD1 identical over 8 bases. V gave up 2 bases and J gave up 4 bases; unmatched junction bases: 10. The CDR3 contains 17 residues. In germline, CDR1 is MGHRA, CDR2 YSYEKL. CDR3 amino acids: CASSQLGQGRGNQPQHF. The CDR3 region has the DNA TGCGCCAGCAGCCAACTCGGACAGGGCAGAGGAAATCAGCCCCAGCATTTT.

V usage is TRBV19 and J usage is TRBJ2-1, with 8 nucleotides matching TRBD1. CDR1 LNHDA and CDR2 SQIVND come from the germline V gene (reference sequence). With 9 bases clipped from V and 4 bases from J, the junction kept 8 bases outside the gene matches. The CDR3 totals 14 residues. CDR3 sequence: CASRERQGYNEQFF. The CDR3, as DNA: TGTGCCAGCCGTGAGAGACAGGGGTACAATGAGCAGTTCTTC.

J is TRBJ2-1 and V is TRBV5-1, with 8 bases fitting TRBD2. Looked up from germline, CDR1 is SGHRS and CDR2 is YFSETQ. The junction had 6 bases not matched to a gene; V was cut back by 0 bases and J by 7 bases. This CDR3 has 15 amino acids. The CDR3 protein is CASSLGSGGTNEQFF. In nucleotides, the CDR3 is TGCGCCAGCAGCTTGGGGAGCGGGGGTACGAATGAGCAGTTCTTC.

The chain has TRBV30 and TRBJ2-1, with a possible D match to TRBD2 (5 bases). The CDR3 contains 15 residues. Germline lookup yields CDR1 GTSNPN and CDR2 SVGIG (reference sequence). V lost 2 bases to trimming and J lost 12 bases, with 23 bases between them. CDR3 DNA sequence: TGTGCCTGGAGTTTTCCGGCGGGCCCTTTCACGGGGCAGTTCTTC. It codes for CAWSFPAGPFTGQFF.

The gene calls are TRBV10-2 and TRBJ2-5; 8 bases match TRBD1. This CDR3 is 13 amino acids long. Germline values: CDR1 WSHSY, CDR2 SAAADI. Germline trimming cut 7 bases from V and 4 bases from J; bases unmatched to any gene: 5. The CDR3 loop is CASTGGGGETQYF. The CDR3 DNA is TGCGCCAGCACAGGGGGCGGCGGAGAGACCCAGTACTTC.

This clone has just a few counts. CDR3: CASSFSGVIPGELFF. Written as DNA, the CDR3 is TGTGCCAGCAGTTTTAGCGGGGTTATCCCCGGGGAGCTGTTTTTT. V gene TRBV27 combines with J gene TRBJ2-2, with 8 bases lining up with TRBD2. Germline V gives CDR1 MNHEY, CDR2 SMNVEV (reference sequence). Trimming at V came to 3 bases and at J to 6 bases, leaving 6 bases not matched to a gene. The CDR3 extends over 15 amino acids.

The chain combines TRBV4-2 with TRBJ2-3; D is undetermined. CDR1 LGHNA and CDR2 YNFKEQ come from the germline V gene. Between the trimmed V and J ends, which lost 2 bases and 2 bases, there was a span of 2 bases. The CDR3 extends over 12 amino acids. The CDR3 here is CASSQNTDTQYF. The CDR3 DNA follows: TGTGCCAGCAGCCAAAACACAGATACGCAGTATTTT.

The table lists this clone with a count of one. The chain couples TRBV25-1 to TRBJ1-1, with TRBD1 as a possible D gene (6 bases). The CDR3 is 14 residues long. The ends were cut back, 2 bases at V and 0 bases at J, with 7 bases in the middle. Per germline, CDR1 MGHDK and CDR2 SYGVNS. The CDR3 coding sequence is TGTGCCAGCAGTGAAGGACAGTTGAACACTGAAGCTTTCTTT. Amino acid sequence: CASSEGQLNTEAFF.

This clone showed up just a few times. The J gene is TRBJ2-7, the V gene TRBV4-1; no firm D call. Germline lookup yields CDR1 MGHRA and CDR2 YSYEKL. The CDR3 has 16 residues. V lost 0 bases and J lost 1, with 13 bases in between. The CDR3 DNA reads as TGCGCCAGCAGCCAAGATAGCCTATCATCGTCCTACGAGCAGTACTTC. Protein product: CASSQDSLSSSYEQYF.

The chain employs TRBV9 and TRBJ1-1; TRBD1 is a possible D gene (5 bases). Germline assignment: CDR1 SGDLS and CDR2 YYNGEE. CDR3 length: 15 amino acids. V lost 3 bases and J 1 base, leaving 13 bases between the germline ends. CDR3 amino acids: CASSGAGTANTEAFF. The CDR3 region has the DNA TGTGCCAGCAGCGGGGCCGGGACGGCGAACACTGAAGCTTTCTTT.

V gene TRBV4-1 combines with J gene TRBJ1-6; 8 bases fit TRBD1. Germline CDR1 is MGHRA and CDR2 is YSYEKL. The trim removed 3 bases at V and 9 bases at J, leaving 4 bases unmatched. The CDR3 is made up of 14 amino acids. The CDR3 sequence is CASSQGQDGSPLHF. Here the CDR3 DNA reads TGCGCCAGCAGCCAGGGACAGGATGGTTCACCCCTCCACTTT.